This T cell receptor beta chain was captured in a study of monozygotic twins with inflammatory bowel disease (dated 2019 in TCRdb). Regarding the study in general: In total, 30 or so monozygotic twin pairs made up the full study: 19 Danish pairs, all IBD-discordant, plus nine German pairs, of which four were IBD-concordant and five were IBD-discordant. Within discordant pairs, disease-associated traits were sought mainly by comparing IBD patients with their genetically identical healthy co-twins. Each individual had, on average, about 151 000 unique TCRalpha sequences and 181 000 unique TCRbeta sequences available for analysis. What the research found in general, with its limitations: Distinction between different T cell subtypes could not be achieved in the analysis. Fewer clonotypes were shared with other individuals by IBD patients than by healthy twins, most markedly in patients showing signs of disease activity. No difference in repertoire similarity was observed between concordant and discordant twins, possibly owing to limited statistical power. The results gave no support for a single strong signal or clonotype linked to IBD. Because patients were on differing immunosuppressive treatments, the repertoires may have picked up extra background noise and inter-individual variability. TCRbeta repertoire diversity, by inverse Simpson index, was decreased in IBD patients compared with their healthy co-twins.

Concerning this clonotype: Its antigen specificity is not known.

The library was obtained by 5' RACE. The input for every TCR library was around 4,000 ng of total RNA. For each sample, cDNA synthesis was carried out in eight separate reactions using SMARTScribe reverse transcriptase. During cDNA synthesis, template switching introduced unique molecular identifiers that contained a 6-nucleotide sample barcode. TCRalpha and TCRbeta cDNA was amplified in two nested PCRs of approximately 16 and 10 cycles, and bead purification was carried out after each PCR. Before amplification, cDNA was treated with uracil DNA-glycosylase and purified using the QIAquick PCR purification kit. The second PCR was the step at which Illumina TruSeq-compatible adapters and sample-specific barcodes were added. Library quality and concentration were assessed using TapeStation and Qubit, and roughly 5.5 ng of each library was pooled. Pooled libraries were sequenced on an Illumina HiSeq2500 single-index Rapid Run with 2 x 100 bp reads and custom sequencing primers. The study's own analysis went as follows. MiGEC version 1.2.6 was used for UMI-based consensus assembly to correct PCR and sequencing errors. MiXCR version 2.1.1 was used to carry out V(D)J alignment, clonotype assembly and CDR3 extraction. To normalise gene usage, clonotype sharing and MAIT/NKT TCR abundance, the analysis used the top 1000, 10 000 and 20 000 clonotypes per sample. After downsampling to 27 000 UMIs, diversity was calculated as the inverse Simpson index using the vegan R package. Paired Mann-Whitney U tests on discordant twin pairs were used, with Benjamini-Hochberg multiple-testing correction. Each CDR3 protein sequence appears as one entry after TCRdb reprocessed the reads, and no DNA is included. TCRdb's processing, not the study's, gives the V and J calls here. This sample's table lists some 150,000 distinct CDR3 sequences. Of the sample, around 6.8% falls within the top ten clones.

From each donor, a 2.5 ml peripheral blood sample was drawn into PAXgene tubes and stored at -80 degrees C. Without any T cell sorting, total RNA was extracted from whole blood using the PAXgene blood miRNA kit on an automated QIAcube. Peripheral blood from monozygotic twin pairs, either concordant or discordant for inflammatory bowel disease, underwent deep TCRalpha and TCRbeta repertoire profiling that used unique molecular barcoding. Smoking habits were recorded for all twin pairs, and each individual was classified as a current, former or never smoker. The source is a human donor with ulcerative colitis or Crohn's disease, or a healthy co-twin of an affected twin (not recorded which). The specimen sequenced was blood.

The CDR3 has the sequence CASSLASSTDTQYF. The rearranged chain carries TRBV5-1 and TRBJ2-3. Per the germline V gene, SGHRS is the CDR1 and YFSETQ is the CDR2. The CDR3 runs 14 residues from the cysteine to the phenylalanine. DNA is not recorded here.